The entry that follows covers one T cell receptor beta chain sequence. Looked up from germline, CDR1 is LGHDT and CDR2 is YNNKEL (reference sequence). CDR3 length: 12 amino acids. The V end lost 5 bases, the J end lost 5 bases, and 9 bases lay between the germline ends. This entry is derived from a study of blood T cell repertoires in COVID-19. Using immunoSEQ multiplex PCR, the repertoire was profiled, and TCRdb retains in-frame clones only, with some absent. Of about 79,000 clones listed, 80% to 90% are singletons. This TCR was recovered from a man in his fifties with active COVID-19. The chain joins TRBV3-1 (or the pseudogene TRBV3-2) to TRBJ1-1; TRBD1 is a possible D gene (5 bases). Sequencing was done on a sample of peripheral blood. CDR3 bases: TGTGCCAGCAGCGTGCCAGGGACTGAAGCTTTCTTT. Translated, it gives CASSVPGTEAFF.